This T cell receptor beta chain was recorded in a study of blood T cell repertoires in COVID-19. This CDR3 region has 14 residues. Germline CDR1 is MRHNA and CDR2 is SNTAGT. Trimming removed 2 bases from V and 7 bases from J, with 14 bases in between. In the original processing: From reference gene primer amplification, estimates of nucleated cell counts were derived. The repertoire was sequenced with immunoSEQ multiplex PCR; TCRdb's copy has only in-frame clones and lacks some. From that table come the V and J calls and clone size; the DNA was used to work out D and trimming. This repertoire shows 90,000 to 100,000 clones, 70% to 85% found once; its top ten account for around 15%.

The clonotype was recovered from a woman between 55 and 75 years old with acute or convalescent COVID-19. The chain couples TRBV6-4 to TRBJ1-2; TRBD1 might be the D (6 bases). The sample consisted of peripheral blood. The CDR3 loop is CASSDRPGGGGYTF. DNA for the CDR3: TGTGCCAGCAGTGACCGCCCGGGGGGCGGTGGCTACACCTTC.